This paragraph reports one TCR beta chain. The sample belongs to a study of blood T cell repertoires in COVID-19. Across the study: COVID-19 samples collected from the United States, Italy and Spain covered acute and convalescent phases. Sources were T cells, B-cell-depleted T cells, or PBMCs; the material itself was cDNA or gDNA.

Sequencing was performed with immunoSEQ multiplex PCR; in TCRdb, only in-frame clones are kept and a portion is missing. The table records almost 250,000 clones, approximately 89% of them present only once. This sequence originates from a woman in her fifties or sixties who had recovered from COVID-19. Sequencing was performed on peripheral blood.

This CDR3 is CASSDLIAGGRSSYNEQFF. CDR3 nucleotide sequence: TGTGCCAGCAGTGACCTAATAGCGGGGGGTCGCAGCTCCTACAATGAGCAGTTCTTC. The chain recombines TRBV28 with TRBJ2-1; TRBD2 agrees at 10 bases. This CDR3 has 19 residues. J was trimmed by 0 bases and V by 5 bases; bases with no gene match: 13. The germline gives CDR1 MDHEN, CDR2 SYDVKM.